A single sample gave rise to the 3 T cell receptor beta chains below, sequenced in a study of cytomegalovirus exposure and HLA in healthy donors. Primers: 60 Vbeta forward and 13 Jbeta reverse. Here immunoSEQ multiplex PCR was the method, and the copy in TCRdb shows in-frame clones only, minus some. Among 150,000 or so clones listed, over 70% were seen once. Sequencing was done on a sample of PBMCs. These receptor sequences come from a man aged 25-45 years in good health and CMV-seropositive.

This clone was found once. This chain's CDR3 is CASSLAGGKHEQYF. CDR3 sequence (DNA): TGTGCCAGCAGCTTGGCCGGAGGGAAACACGAGCAGTACTTC. J is TRBJ2-7 and V is TRBV5-5, with D maybe TRBD2 (6 bases). Trimming pared 0 bases from V and 5 bases from J, leaving 12 bases between. This CDR3 is built from 14 residues. Germline V gene data show CDR1 as SGHKS and CDR2 as YYEKEE (reference sequence).

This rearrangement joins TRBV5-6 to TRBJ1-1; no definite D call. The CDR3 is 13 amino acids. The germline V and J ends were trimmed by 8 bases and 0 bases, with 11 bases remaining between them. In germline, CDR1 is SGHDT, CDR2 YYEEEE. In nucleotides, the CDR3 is TGTGCCAGTACCCAAGAGCTGAACACTGAAGCTTTCTTT. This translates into CASTQELNTEAFF.

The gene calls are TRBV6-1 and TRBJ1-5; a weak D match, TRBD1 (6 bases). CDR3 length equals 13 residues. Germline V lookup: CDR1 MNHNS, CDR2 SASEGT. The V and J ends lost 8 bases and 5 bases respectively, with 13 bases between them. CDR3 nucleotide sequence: TGTGCCAGCGGCCGGGACACCGATCAGCCCCAGCATTTT. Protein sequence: CASGRDTDQPQHF.